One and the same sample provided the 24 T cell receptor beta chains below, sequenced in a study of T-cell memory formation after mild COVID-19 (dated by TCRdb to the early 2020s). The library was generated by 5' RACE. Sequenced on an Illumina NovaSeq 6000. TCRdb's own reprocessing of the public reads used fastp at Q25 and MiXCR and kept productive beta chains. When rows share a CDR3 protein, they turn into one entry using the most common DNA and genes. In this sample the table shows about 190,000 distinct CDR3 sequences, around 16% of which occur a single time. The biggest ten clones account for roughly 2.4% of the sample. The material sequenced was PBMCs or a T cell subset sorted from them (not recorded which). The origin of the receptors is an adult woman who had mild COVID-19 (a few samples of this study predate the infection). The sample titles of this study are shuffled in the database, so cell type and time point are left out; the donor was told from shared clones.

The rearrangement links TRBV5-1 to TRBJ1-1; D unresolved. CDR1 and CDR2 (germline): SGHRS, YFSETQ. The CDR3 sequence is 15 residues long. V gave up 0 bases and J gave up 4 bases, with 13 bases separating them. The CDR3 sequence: CASSLEEVVSTEAFF. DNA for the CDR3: TGCGCCAGCAGCTTGGAGGAGGTGGTGAGCACTGAAGCTTTCTTT.

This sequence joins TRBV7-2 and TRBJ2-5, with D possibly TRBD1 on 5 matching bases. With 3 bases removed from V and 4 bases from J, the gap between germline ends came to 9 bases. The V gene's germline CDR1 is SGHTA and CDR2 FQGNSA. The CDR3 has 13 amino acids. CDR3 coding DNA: TGTGCCAGCAGCTTTGTAGGGGTAGAGACCCAGTACTTC. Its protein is CASSFVGVETQYF.

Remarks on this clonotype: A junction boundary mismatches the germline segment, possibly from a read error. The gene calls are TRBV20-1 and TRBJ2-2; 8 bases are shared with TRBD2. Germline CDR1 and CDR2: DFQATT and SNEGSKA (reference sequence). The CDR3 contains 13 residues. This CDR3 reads CAKSGRGTGELFF. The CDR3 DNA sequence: TGTGCGAAAAGCGGGAGAGGAACCGGGGAGCTGTTTTTT.

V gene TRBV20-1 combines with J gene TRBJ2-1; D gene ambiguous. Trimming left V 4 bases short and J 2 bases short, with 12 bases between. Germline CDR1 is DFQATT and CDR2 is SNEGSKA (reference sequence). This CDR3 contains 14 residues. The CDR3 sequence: CSAISESTYNEQFF. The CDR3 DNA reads TGCAGTGCTATAAGCGAGAGCACCTACAATGAGCAGTTCTTC.

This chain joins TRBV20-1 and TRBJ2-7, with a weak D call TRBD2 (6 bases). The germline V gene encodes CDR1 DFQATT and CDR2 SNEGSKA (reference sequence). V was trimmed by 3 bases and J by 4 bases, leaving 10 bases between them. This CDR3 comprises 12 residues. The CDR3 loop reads CSASLRGYEQYF. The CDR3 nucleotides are TGCAGTGCTAGTCTGCGGGGATACGAGCAGTACTTC.

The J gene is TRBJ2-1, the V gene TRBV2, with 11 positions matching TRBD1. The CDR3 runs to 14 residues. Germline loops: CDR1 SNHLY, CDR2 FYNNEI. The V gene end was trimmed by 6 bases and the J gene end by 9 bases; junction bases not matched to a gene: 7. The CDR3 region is CASRPGTGGFEQFF. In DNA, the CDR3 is TGTGCCAGCAGGCCGGGGACAGGGGGATTTGAGCAGTTCTTC.

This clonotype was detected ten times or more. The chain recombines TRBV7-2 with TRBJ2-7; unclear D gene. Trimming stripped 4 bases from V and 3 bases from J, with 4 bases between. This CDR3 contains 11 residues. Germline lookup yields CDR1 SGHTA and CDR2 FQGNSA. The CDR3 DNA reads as TGTGCCAGCAGCTCTCACTACGAGCAGTACTTC. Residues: CASSSHYEQYF.

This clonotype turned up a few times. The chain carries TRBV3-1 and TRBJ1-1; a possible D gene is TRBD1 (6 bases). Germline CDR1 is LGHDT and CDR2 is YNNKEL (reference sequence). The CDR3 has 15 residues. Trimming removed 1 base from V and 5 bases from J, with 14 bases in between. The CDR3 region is CASSQVSGARTEAFF. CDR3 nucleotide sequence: TGTGCCAGCAGCCAAGTTTCAGGGGCGCGAACTGAAGCTTTCTTT. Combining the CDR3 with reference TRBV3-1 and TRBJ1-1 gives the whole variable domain DTAVSQTPKYLVTQMGNDKSIKCEQNLGHDTMYWYKQDSKKFLKIMFSYNNKELIINETVPNRFSPKSPDKAHLNLHINSLELGDSAVYFCASSQVSGARTEAFFGQGTRLTVV.

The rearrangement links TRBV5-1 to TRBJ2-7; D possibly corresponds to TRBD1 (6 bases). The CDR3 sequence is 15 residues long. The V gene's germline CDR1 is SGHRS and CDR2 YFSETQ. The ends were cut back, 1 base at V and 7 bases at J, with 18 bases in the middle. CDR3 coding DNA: TGCGCCAGCAGCTTGCGGGCAGGGGCTCAAGGGGAGCAGTACTTC. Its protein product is CASSLRAGAQGEQYF.

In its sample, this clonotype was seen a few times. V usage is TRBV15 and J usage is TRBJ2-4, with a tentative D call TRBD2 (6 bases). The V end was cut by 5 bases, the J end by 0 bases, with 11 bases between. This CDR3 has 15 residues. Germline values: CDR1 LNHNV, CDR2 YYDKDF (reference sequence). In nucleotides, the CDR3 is TGTGCCACCAGCGCCGCGGGGATAGCCAAAAACATTCAGTACTTC. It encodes CATSAAGIAKNIQYF.

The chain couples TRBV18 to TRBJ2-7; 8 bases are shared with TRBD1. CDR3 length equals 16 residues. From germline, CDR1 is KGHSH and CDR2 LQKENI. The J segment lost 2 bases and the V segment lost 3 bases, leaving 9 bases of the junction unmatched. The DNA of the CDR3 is TGTGCCAGCTCACCCCTCACCGGGACAGGCACCTACGAGCAGTACTTC. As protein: CASSPLTGTGTYEQYF.

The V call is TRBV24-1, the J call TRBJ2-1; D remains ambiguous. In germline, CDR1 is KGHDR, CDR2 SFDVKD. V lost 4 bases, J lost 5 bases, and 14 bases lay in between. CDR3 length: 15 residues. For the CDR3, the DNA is TGTGCCACCAGTGACCTCCAACTAAGGGACAATGAGCAGTTCTTC. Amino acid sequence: CATSDLQLRDNEQFF.

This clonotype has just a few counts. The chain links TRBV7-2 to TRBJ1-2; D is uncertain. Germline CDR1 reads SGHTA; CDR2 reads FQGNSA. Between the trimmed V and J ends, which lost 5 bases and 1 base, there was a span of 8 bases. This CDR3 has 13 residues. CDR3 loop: CASSPGSNYGYTF. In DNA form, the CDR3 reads TGTGCCAGCAGCCCCGGTAGTAACTATGGCTACACCTTC.

CDR3 residues: CAISEGYLYGYTF. The CDR3, as DNA: TGTGCCATCAGTGAGGGGTACCTCTATGGCTACACCTTC. The chain recombines TRBV10-3 with TRBJ1-2; D gene uncertain. The germline CDR1 and CDR2 sequences are ENHRY and SYGVKD. The CDR3 spans 13 residues. Trimming removed 2 bases from V and 4 bases from J, with 8 bases in between.

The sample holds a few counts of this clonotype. The CDR3 here is CASSQEVGPGHNQPQHF. The CDR3 DNA follows: TGCGCCAGCAGCCAAGAGGTGGGGCCAGGGCACAATCAGCCCCAGCATTTT. The V and J genes are TRBV4-1 and TRBJ1-5; perhaps TRBD1 as D (5 bases). Per the germline V gene, CDR1 is MGHRA and CDR2 is YSYEKL. The CDR3 covers 17 residues. Trimming pared 0 bases from V and 3 bases from J, leaving 15 bases between.

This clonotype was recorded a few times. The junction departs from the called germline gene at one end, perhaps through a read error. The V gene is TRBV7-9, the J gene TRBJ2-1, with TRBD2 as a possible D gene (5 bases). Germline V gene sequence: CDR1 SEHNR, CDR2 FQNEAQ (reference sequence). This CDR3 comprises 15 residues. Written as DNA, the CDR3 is TGTGCCAGCAGCTTAGCAGGCGGGCGGTACAGTGAGCAGTTCTTC. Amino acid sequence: CASSLAGGRYSEQFF.

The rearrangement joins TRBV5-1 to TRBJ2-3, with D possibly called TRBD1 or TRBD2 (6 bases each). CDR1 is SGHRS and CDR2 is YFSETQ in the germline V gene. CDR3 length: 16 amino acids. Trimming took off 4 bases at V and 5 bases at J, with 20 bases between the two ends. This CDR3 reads CASSLVDPGAGDTQYF. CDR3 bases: TGCGCCAGCAGCCTGGTCGACCCGGGGGCGGGAGATACGCAGTATTTT.

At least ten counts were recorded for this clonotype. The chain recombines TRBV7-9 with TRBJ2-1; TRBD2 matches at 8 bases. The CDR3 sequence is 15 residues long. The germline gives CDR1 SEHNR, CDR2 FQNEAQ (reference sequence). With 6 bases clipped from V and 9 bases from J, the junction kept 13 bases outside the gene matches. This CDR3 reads CASRSREGLAGEQFF. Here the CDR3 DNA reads TGTGCCAGCAGATCCCGCGAGGGGCTAGCGGGTGAGCAGTTCTTC.

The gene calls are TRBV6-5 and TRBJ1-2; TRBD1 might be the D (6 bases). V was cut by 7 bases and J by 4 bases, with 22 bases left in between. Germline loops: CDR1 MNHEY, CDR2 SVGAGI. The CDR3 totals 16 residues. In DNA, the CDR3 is TGTGCCAGCACCCGAGCACTCGGGGGGCGCATCTATGGCTACACCTTC. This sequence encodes CASTRALGGRIYGYTF.

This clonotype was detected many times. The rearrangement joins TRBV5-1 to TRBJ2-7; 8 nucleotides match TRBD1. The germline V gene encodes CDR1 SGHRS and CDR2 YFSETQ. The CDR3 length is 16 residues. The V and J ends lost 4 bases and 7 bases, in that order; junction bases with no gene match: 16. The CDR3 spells CASSPWTGRIVLEQYF. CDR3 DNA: TGCGCCAGCAGCCCCTGGACAGGGAGGATTGTTTTGGAGCAGTACTTC. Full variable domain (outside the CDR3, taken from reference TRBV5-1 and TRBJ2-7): KAGVTQTPRYLIKTRGQQVTLSCSPISGHRSVSWYQQTPGQGLQFLFEYFSETQRNKGNFPGRFSGRQFSNSRSEMNVSTLELGDSALYLCASSPWTGRIVLEQYFGPGTRLTVT.

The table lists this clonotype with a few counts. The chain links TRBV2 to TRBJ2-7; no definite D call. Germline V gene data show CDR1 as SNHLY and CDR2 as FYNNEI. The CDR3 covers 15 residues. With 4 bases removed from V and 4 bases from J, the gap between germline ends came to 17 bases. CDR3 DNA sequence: TGTGCCAGCAGTGTACCCTCCTCTCGGAAATACGAGCAGTACTTC. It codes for CASSVPSSRKYEQYF.

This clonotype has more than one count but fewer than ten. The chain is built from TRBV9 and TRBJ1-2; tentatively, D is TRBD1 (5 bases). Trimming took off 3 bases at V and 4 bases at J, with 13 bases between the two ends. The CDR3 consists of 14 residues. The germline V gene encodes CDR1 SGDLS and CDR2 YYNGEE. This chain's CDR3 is CASSGDTGGYGYTF. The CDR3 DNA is TGTGCCAGCAGCGGCGATACTGGGGGCTATGGCTACACCTTC. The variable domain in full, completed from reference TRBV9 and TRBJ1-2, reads DSGVTQTPKHLITATGQRVTLRCSPRSGDLSVYWYQQSLDQGLQFLIQYYNGEERAKGNILERFSAQQFPDLHSELNLSSLELGDSALYFCASSGDTGGYGYTFGSGTRLTVV.

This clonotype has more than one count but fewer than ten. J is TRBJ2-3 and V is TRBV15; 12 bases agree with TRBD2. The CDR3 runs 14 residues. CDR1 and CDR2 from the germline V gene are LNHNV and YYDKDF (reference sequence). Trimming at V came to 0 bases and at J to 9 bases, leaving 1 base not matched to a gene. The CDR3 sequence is CATSRETSGGTQYF. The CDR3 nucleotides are TGTGCCACCAGCAGAGAAACTAGCGGGGGGACGCAGTATTTT.

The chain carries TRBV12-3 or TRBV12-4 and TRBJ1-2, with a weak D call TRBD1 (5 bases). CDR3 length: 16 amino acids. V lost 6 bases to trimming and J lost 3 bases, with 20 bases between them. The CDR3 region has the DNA TGTGCCAGCAGACACGCCGGGGCAGGGAGGCACTATGGCTACACCTTC. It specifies CASRHAGAGRHYGYTF.